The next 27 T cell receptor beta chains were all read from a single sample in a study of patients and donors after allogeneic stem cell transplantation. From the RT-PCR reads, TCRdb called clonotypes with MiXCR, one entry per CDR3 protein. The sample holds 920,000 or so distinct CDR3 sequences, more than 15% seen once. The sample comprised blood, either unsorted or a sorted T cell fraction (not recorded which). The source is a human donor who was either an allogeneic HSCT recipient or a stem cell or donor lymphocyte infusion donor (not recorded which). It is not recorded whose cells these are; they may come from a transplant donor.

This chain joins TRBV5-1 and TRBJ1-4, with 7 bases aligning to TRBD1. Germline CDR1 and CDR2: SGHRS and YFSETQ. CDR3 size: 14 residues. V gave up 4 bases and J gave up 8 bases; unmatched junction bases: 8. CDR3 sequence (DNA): TGCGCCAGCAGCGCGGGACAGATGGACGAAAAACTGTTTTTT. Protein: CASSAGQMDEKLFF. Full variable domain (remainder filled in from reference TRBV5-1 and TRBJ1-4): KAGVTQTPRYLIKTRGQQVTLSCSPISGHRSVSWYQQTPGQGLQFLFEYFSETQRNKGNFPGRFSGRQFSNSRSEMNVSTLELGDSALYLCASSAGQMDEKLFFGSGTQLSVL.

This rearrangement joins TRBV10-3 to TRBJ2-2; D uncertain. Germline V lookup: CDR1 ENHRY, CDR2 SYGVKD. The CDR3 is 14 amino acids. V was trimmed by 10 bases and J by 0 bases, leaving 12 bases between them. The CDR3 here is CATNFPTNTGELFF. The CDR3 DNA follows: TGTGCCACCAATTTTCCGACGAACACCGGGGAGCTGTTTTTT.

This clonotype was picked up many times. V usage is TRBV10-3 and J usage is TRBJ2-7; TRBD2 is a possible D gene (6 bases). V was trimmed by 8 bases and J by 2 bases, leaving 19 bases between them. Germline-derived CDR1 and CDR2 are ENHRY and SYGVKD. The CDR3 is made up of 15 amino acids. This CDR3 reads CAIGGASGDTYEQYF. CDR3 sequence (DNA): TGTGCCATCGGAGGGGCAAGTGGGGATACCTACGAGCAGTACTTC.

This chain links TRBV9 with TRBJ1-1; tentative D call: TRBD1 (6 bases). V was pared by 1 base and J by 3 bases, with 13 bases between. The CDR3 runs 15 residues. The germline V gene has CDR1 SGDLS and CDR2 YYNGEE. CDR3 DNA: TGTGCCAGCAGCGTAACTGGGGGGCTGGACACTGAAGCTTTCTTT. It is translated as CASSVTGGLDTEAFF.

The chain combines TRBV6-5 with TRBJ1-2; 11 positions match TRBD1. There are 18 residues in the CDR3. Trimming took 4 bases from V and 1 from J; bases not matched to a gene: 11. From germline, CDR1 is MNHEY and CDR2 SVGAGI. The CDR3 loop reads CASSSGGQGDEINYGYTF. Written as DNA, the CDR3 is TGTGCCAGCAGTTCGGGGGGACAGGGGGACGAGATTAACTATGGCTACACCTTC.

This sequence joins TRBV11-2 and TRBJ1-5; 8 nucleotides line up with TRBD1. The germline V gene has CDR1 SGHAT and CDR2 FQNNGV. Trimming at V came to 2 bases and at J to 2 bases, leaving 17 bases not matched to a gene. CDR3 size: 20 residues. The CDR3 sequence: CASSLWLDGQGAGGNQPQHF. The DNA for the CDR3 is TGTGCCAGCAGCTTATGGTTGGATGGACAGGGCGCTGGGGGCAATCAGCCCCAGCATTTT.

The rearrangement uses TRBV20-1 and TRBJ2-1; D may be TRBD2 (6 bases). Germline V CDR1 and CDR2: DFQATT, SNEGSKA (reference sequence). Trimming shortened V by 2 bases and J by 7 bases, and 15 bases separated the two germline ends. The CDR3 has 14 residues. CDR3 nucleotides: TGCAGTGCTAGACGGAGGGAAAGTGGAAATGAGCAGTTCTTC. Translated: CSARRRESGNEQFF.

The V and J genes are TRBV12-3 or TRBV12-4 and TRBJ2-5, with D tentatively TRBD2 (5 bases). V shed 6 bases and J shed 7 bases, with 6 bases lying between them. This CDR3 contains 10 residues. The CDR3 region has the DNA TGTGCCAGCAGCGAGGGGACCCAGTACTTC. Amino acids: CASSEGTQYF.

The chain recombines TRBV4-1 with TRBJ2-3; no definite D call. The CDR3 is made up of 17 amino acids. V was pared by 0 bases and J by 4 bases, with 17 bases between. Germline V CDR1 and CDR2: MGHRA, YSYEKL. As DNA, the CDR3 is TGCGCCAGCAGCCAAGAGAGTAAGAGCCTGATTGCAGATACGCAGTATTTT. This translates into CASSQESKSLIADTQYF.

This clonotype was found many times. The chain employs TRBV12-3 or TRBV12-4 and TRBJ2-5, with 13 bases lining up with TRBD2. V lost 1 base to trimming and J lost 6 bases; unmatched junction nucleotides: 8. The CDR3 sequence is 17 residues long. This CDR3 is CASSLGGTSGIMKTQYF. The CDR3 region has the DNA TGTGCCAGCAGTTTAGGTGGGACTAGCGGGATAATGAAGACCCAGTACTTC.

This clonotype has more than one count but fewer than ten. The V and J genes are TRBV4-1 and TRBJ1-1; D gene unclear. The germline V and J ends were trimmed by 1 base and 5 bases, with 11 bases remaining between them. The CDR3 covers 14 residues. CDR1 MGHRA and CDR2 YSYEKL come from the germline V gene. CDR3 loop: CASSQVPQRTEAFF. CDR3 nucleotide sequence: TGCGCCAGCAGCCAAGTCCCCCAGAGGACTGAAGCTTTCTTT.

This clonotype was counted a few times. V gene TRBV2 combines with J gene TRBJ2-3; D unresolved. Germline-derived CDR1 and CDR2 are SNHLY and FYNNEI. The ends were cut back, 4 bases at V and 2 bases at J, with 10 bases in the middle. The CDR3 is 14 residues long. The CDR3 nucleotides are TGTGCCAGCAGTGGGGGTCCCTTCACAGATACGCAGTATTTT. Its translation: CASSGGPFTDTQYF.

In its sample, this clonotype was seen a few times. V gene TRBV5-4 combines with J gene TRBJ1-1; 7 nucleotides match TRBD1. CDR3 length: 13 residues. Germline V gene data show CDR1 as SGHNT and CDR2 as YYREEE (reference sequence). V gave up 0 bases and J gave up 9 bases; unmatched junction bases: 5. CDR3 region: CASSLAQGQQAFF. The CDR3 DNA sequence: TGTGCCAGCAGCTTGGCCCAGGGACAGCAAGCTTTCTTT.

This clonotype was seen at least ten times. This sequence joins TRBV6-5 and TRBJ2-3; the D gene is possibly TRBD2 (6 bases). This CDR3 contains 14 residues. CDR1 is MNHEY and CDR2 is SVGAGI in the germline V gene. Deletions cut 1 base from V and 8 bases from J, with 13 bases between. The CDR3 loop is CASSYFPSEGTQYF. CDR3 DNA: TGTGCCAGCAGTTACTTCCCTAGCGAGGGTACGCAGTATTTT.

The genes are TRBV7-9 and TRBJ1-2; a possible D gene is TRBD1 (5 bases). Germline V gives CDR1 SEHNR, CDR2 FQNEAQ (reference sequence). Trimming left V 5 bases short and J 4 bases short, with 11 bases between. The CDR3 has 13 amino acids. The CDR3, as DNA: TGTGCCAGCAGCCAGACAGAGTTCTATGGCTACACCTTC. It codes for CASSQTEFYGYTF.

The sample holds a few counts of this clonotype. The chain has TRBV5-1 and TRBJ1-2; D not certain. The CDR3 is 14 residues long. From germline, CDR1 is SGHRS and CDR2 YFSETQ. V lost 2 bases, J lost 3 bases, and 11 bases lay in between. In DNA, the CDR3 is TGCGCCAGCAGCTTAATACCGGGTGACTATGGCTACACCTTC. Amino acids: CASSLIPGDYGYTF.

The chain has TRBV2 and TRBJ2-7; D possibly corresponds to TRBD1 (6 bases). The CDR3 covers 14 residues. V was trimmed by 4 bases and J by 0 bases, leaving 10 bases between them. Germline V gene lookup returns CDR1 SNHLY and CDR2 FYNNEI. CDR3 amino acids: CASSATGSSYEQYF. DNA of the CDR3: TGTGCCAGCAGTGCTACAGGGTCCTCCTACGAGCAGTACTTC.

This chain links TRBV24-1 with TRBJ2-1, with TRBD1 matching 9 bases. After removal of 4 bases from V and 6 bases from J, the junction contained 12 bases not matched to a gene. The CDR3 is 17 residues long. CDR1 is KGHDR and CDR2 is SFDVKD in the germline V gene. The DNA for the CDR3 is TGTGCCACCAGTGAAACTGCCGGGACAGGGAGACTCAATGAGCAGTTCTTC. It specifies CATSETAGTGRLNEQFF.

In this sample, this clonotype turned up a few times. CDR3 nucleotides: TGTGCCTTCGGACAGACTACATACAATGAGCAGTTCTTC. This gives the protein CAFGQTTYNEQFF. The chain uses TRBV30 and TRBJ2-1, with TRBD1 as a possible D gene (6 bases). This CDR3 spans 13 amino acids. The germline CDR1 and CDR2 sequences are GTSNPN and SVGIG (reference sequence). With 7 bases removed from V and 4 bases from J, the gap between germline ends came to 14 bases.

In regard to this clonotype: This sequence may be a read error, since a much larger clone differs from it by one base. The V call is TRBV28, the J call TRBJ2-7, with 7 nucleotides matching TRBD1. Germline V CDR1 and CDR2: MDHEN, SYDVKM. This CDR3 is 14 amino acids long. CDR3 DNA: TGTGCCAGCAGTTTGGGGACAGCCTCCTACGAGCGGTACTTC. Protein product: CASSLGTASYERYF.

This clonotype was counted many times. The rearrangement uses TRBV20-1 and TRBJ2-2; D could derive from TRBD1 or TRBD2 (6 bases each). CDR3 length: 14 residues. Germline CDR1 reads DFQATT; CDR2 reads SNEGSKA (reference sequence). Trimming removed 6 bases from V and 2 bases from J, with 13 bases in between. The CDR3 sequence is CSARGATNTGELFF. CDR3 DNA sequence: TGCAGTGCGAGGGGGGCAACTAACACCGGGGAGCTGTTTTTT.

The CDR3 coding sequence is TGCAGCGTTGAAATCAGGGGGGCCGGGTACTTC. As protein: CSVEIRGAGYF. This chain connects TRBV29-1 to TRBJ2-5, with D maybe TRBD1 (7 bases). The CDR3 runs 11 residues. V was cut by 2 bases and J by 13 bases, with 14 bases left in between. The V gene's germline CDR1 is SQVTM and CDR2 ANQGSEA. Full variable domain (remainder filled in from reference TRBV29-1 and TRBJ2-5): SAVISQKPSRDICQRGTSLTIQCQVDSQVTMMFWYRQQPGQSLTLIATANQGSEATYESGFVIDKFPISRPNLTFSTLTVSNMSPEDSSIYLCSVEIRGAGYFGPGTRLLVL.

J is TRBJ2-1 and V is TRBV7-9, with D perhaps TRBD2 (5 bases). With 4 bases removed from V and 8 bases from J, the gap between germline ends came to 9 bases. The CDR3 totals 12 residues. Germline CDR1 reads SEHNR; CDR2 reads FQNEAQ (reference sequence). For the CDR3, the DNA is TGTGCCAGCAGCTGGAGGAGCCATGAGCAGTTCTTC. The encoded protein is CASSWRSHEQFF.

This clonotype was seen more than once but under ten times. Here the CDR3 reads CASSSGPVNTEAFF. The CDR3 DNA reads as TGCGCCAGCAGCTCGGGACCGGTGAACACTGAAGCTTTCTTT. V and J are TRBV5-1 and TRBJ1-1, with a weak D call TRBD1 (5 bases). The CDR3 totals 14 residues. Germline CDR1 is SGHRS and CDR2 is YFSETQ. V shed 3 bases and J shed 0 bases, with 9 bases lying between them.

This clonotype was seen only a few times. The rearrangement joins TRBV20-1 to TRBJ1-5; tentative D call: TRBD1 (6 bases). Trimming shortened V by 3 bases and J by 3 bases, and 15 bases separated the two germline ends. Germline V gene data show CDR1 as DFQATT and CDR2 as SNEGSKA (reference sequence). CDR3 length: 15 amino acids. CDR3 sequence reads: CSARLGAGPNQPQHF. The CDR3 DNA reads TGCAGTGCTAGGTTGGGGGCAGGGCCCAATCAGCCCCAGCATTTT.

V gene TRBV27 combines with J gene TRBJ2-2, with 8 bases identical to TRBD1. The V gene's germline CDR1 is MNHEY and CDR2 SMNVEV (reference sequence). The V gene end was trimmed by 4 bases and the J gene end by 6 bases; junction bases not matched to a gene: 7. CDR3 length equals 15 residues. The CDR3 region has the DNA TGTGCCAGCAGTTCCCCCAGGGGGCCTGCCGGGGAGCTGTTTTTT. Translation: CASSSPRGPAGELFF.

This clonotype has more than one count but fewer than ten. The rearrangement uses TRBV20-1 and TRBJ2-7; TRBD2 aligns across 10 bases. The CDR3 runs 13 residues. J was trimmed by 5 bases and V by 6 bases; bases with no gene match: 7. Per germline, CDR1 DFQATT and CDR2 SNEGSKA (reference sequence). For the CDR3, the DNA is TGCAGTGCAGCGGGAGGGAGGGCCAACGAGCAGTACTTC. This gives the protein CSAAGGRANEQYF.